This TCR beta chain was observed in a study of blood T cells in healthy people across ages. Study outcomes and limitations: Not knowing donor CMV status may have confounded expanded clonotype changes.

Germline values: CDR1 DFQATT, CDR2 SNEGSKA (reference sequence). Trimming pared 3 bases from V and 7 bases from J, leaving 12 bases between. CDR3 length equals 12 residues. There are a few counts of this clonotype. As yet, its antigen is unknown. The authors ran a second PCR of roughly 6 to 12 cycles using a sample-barcoded 5' primer and a J-beta primer mix. One entry per CDR3 protein, called by TCRdb with MiXCR from the 5' RACE reads. The repertoire holds 1,800,000 or so distinct CDR3 sequences, about 39% seen once, with about 23% in the top ten. Sequenced: blood. This chain connects TRBV20-1 to TRBJ1-2; no definite D call. The TCR was taken from a human donor in good health. In DNA, the CDR3 is TGCAGTGCTAGGCCTCCACCGTTTGGCTACACCTTC. This encodes CSARPPPFGYTF.